This T cell receptor (beta chain) is from a study of high-grade serous ovarian cancer treatment subgroups (dated by TCRdb to the early 2020s). A note on the overall study: A mean of 14,192 reads and more than 7,000 unique TCR beta rearrangements per sample was generated by sequencing. The study profiled TCR beta repertoires in high-grade serous ovarian cancer patients grouped by complete gross resection or neoadjuvant chemotherapy response under a laparoscopic triage algorithm. A cohort of 30 or so patients was included: around ten with no residual disease after primary surgery (R0), around ten who were excellent NACT responders, and around ten who were poor NACT responders. In total there were some 90 samples, since every patient provided one primary tumor sample and two metastatic tumor samples.

The CDR3, from cysteine to phenylalanine, totals 16 residues. The CDR3 DNA has 48 bases and is translated from base 1. Trimmed from V: 4 bases; trimmed from J: 0 bases; junction bases lacking a gene match: 6. CDR1 SGHNT and CDR2 YYREEE are derived from the germline V gene (reference sequence). A word on this clone: Which antigen it targets is not known. Per-base qualities were not stored, and no clone one base away is much larger.

The approximately 90 tumor samples were subjected to high-throughput TCR profiling using ImmunoSEQ. Per the original workflow: To measure repertoire diversity, the metrics used were richness (unique productive sequences), clonality, evenness and relatedness, and the Bhattacharyya coefficient was used to assess similarity between samples. Conclusions stayed consistent in a sensitivity analysis that left out TCRs with fewer than two reads. TCRdb re-hosts the immuneACCESS table, in-frame sequences only. Its copies lack some clones; in the studies checked, an unresolved V gene accounts for under half of them, and the cause for the rest is not known. V and J calls and clone size are copied from that table; D and trimming were computed from the DNA. This sample is represented by about 15,000 clones; 70% to 90% of them were singletons. Together, the top ten hold around 6.4% of the sample. The paper's findings and limits, for the study overall: Repertoire similarity between tumors of the same patient ranged about 0.095 to 0.79, whereas almost no similarity was seen between different patients. TCR clonal relatedness was found to be positively correlated with neoantigen level and, by trend, with copy number variation and mutation load derived from whole-genome sequencing. Spatial information was not captured by bulk tumor TCR sequencing, so insight into HGSC tumor complexity and diversity was limited. TCR repertoire analyses focused on CDR3; CDR1 and CDR2 were not analyzed.

Tumor samples were obtained before definitive surgery or chemotherapy. Genomic DNA was extracted by the MD Anderson Biospecimen Extraction Resource, and TCR sequencing was done by the MD Anderson Cancer Genomics Laboratory. The sample consisted of tumor tissue. The rearrangement combines TRBV5-4 with TRBJ2-1; TRBD1 lines up with 8 middle nucleotides. The sequence came from a human donor with high-grade serous ovarian cancer. The CDR3: CASSPGGAGSYNEQFF. The nucleotide sequence is TGTGCCAGCAGCCCAGGGGGCGCCGGCTCCTACAATGAGCAGTTCTTC. Reference TRBV5-4 and TRBJ2-1 genes cover what lies past the CDR3, so the full variable domain is ETGVTQSPTHLIKTRGQQVTLRCSSQSGHNTVSWYQQALGQGPQFIFQYYREEENGRGNFPPRFSGLQFPNYSSELNVNALELDDSALYLCASSPGGAGSYNEQFFGPGTRLTVL.